Included here is one T cell receptor beta chain sequence, with context. The antigen it recognizes is unknown. The record has no base qualities; no much larger clone is one base away. Library preparation was by the immunoSEQ multiplex PCR assay. For the multiplex PCR, a mixture combining 60 forward primers for TCR Vbeta segments and 13 reverse primers for TCR Jbeta segments was used. The CDR3 region of rearranged TCR beta genes was amplified from genomic DNA by a multiplex PCR assay. Amplified TCR beta libraries were sequenced as 87-base-pair reads on the Illumina HiSeq System. The source study handled its data this way. A later analysis tallied tens of millions of unique TCR beta chains across the 700 or so repertoires, and about 10 million of those chains were shared by two or more donors. A nearest-neighbor algorithm error-corrected the raw reads and collapsed the reads into unique sequences, merging closely related sequences to remove PCR and sequencing errors. To assign V, D and J gene segments, CDR3 sequences were aligned to IMGT reference sequences. For a sequence to be retained, at least a six-nucleotide match to both a V gene segment and a J gene segment was required. Rearrangements were called productive when the CDR3 lacked stop codons and stayed in frame with V and J; all others were non-productive. Following IMGT convention, CDR3 was defined as the stretch from the second conserved V-encoded cysteine to the conserved J-encoded phenylalanine. The earlier analysis of some 550 of the donors excluded any sequence lacking an unambiguous match to a single V gene segment. In an earlier analysis of approximately 560 of the donors, a V segment was called functional when productive rearrangements were above 56.7%, and segregating when the standard deviation between donors exceeded 5%. A statistical classification framework was developed to diagnose cytomegalovirus status using the catalog of TCR beta chain sequences. A later analysis assigned V and J genes by comparing TCR nucleotide sequences with IMGT/GENE-DB human TR gene sequences. The TCRdist pipeline was used in a later analysis to assign CDR3 sequences and most-parsimonious VDJ recombination scenarios. In a later analysis, each TCR beta chain was defined by its CDR3 amino acid sequence together with its V-gene family, and reads lacking a unique V-gene family were excluded. In a later analysis, approximately 590 highly shared, low-generation-probability nucleotide sequences were removed to address suspected cross-contamination and a sequencing artifact. A later analysis calculated a clonal expansion index for each public chain from normalized within-repertoire ranks of inferred template counts. In a later analysis, generation probabilities were computed using a VDJ recombination model fitted to out-of-frame rearrangements, and the results were checked against IGoR. Hypergeometric tests were used in a later analysis to score TCR-TCR, TCR-HLA and TCR-CMV co-occurrence, with a repertoire-size bias correction applied to the TCR pairs. False discovery rates were estimated in a later analysis by permuting HLA or CMV assignments 20 times. In a later analysis, co-occurring TCRs were grouped using DBSCAN, with TCRdist sequence similarity added in when clustering inside HLA-allele-positive subsets. Repertoires with fewer than 30,000 or more than 120,000 public chains were left out of co-occurrence clustering, as were several repertoires with anomalous nucleotide sharing. In its TCRdb copy, this immuneACCESS table keeps in-frame sequences only and misses some clones. Where compared with another copy, unresolved V genes explain less than half of these, and the others have no known cause. V, J and clone size were drawn from that table, and D and trimming were deduced from the DNA. Recorded for this sample are approximately 150,000 clones; roughly four fifths of them occurred a single time. About 10% of the sample is held by the ten biggest clonotypes.

The CDR3 has 11 amino acids, counting the end cysteine and phenylalanine. The sequence is cut down to CDR3 DNA, 33 bases in frame from base 1. The germline V gene gives CDR1 as SQVTM and CDR2 as ANQGSEA. Between the V and J ends, shortened by 6 bases and 4 bases respectively, the junction contains 9 bases. This sample is part of a study of cytomegalovirus exposure and HLA in healthy donors (TCRdb year 2017). Study-wide context: In an earlier analysis of some 550 of the donors, 276 Gb of sequence data and 90 million to 120 million unique TCR beta sequences from about 190 million T cells were reported. Alongside the repertoire data, information on donor age, sex, ethnicity and CMV serostatus was compiled. In addition to the first cohort of 666 subjects, a separate validation cohort of 120 different subjects was used. Rather than drawing on any new phenotypic data, the later analysis identified candidate immune exposures from TCR beta sequences and the way those sequences occurred across donors. The T cell repertoires of under 750 subjects were profiled by immunosequencing and related to cytomegalovirus serostatus. Every discovery cohort repertoire had been produced on one sequencing platform. To study patterns of TCR occurrence, a later analysis re-analyzed previously published TCR beta repertoires from several hundred donors and added high-resolution HLA genotyping. Both class I and class II loci were covered by HLA typing, at four-digit resolution. Genome-wide SNP genotypes for about 55% of the roughly 670 donors were used in a later genetic analysis, which treated that subset as a discovery cohort. To decide whether each TCR beta V gene segment behaved as functional or pseudogenic, an earlier analysis of fewer than 750 of the donors relied on high-throughput TCR beta sequencing. An early release covering more than 500 HLA-typed donors comprised roughly 300 gigabases of sequencing data and roughly 85 million unique TCR sequences. High-throughput TCR immunosequencing, statistical association of individual TCRs with disease status, and machine learning were combined to predict cytomegalovirus infection status. Roughly 5 DR-DQ haplotypes were handled as single units for association and clustering because linkage in the cohort was strong. The number of typed donors differed by locus: 629-630 for A, B, C, DRB1 and DQB1; 500 to 550 for DQA1; over 600 for DPA1; and around 450 for DPB1. Among the roughly 370 genotyped donors, roughly 80% belonged to the genetic ancestry cluster associated with self-reported Caucasian donors. Among a few hundred genotyped donors of the cohort, an average of approximately 240,000 unique TCR beta nucleotide sequences were sequenced per donor, about a sixth of them non-productive. The aim of the study was to test whether cataloging public T cell receptors could identify signatures of past pathogen exposure.

In total, 630 or so healthy bone marrow donors made up the cohort. At the time of sampling, all cohort members were nominally healthy, though unrecorded immune exposures were likely present. The donor tested CMV seropositive and was one of the 289 seropositive cohort members. A peripheral blood sample was provided by each donor, and peripheral blood mononuclear cells were used for TCR beta sequencing. Genomic DNA extraction from the blood cell samples was performed with the Qiagen DNeasy Blood Extraction Kit. General study outcomes and caveats: Roughly 15 rarely observed V segments, including chromosome 9 orphons, were excluded from the earlier analysis of several hundred of the donors because counts were too low. Three of the identified cytomegalovirus-associated TCR beta chains were confirmed in vitro to be specific for cytomegalovirus antigens. When HLA alleles, especially DR and DQ, strongly co-occurred, TCR associations were difficult to assign to individual alleles. A later genetic analysis reported fewer N-insertions in productive TCRs among donors in an Asian-associated ancestry cluster than the roughly 700-donor mean. Most TCR sequences were seen in very few donors, while some public TCRs were found in many individuals. The presence/absence analyses assumed that sequencing depth was roughly uniform across donors, and that assumption may not be true. In a later analysis, HLA-associated TCR beta chains were found to be more clonally expanded and to have lower generation probabilities than equally common non-associated chains. CMV serostatus was the only immune exposure information available for the cohort. Cytomegalovirus status was reported to be diagnosed by the classifier with high specificity and sensitivity in both the original and validation cohorts. In a later analysis, most CMV-associated TCR beta chains were found to appear HLA-restricted, with HLA associations seemingly driven largely by CMV exposure. According to a later analysis, parvovirus B19, influenza, CMV and Epstein-Barr virus appeared linked to several top co-occurrence clusters. A later analysis associated 16,951 TCR beta sequences with specific HLA alleles at a false discovery rate of 0.05. The sequencing pipeline was judged likely to have produced a cluster of highly shared sequence variants as a technical artifact. Correlated functional status among segregating V segments might reflect linkage disequilibrium, but an unknown experimental factor could not be ruled out. HLA typing was unavailable for some donors at each locus, so association tests used only the typed subset. A later genetic analysis associated a missense DCLRE1C variant with V-gene and J-gene trimming of TCR beta chains, and an independent cohort replicated the association. A further reported finding was that TCR beta sequences accurately predicted the HLA-A and HLA-B alleles for most subjects in the first cohort. This cohort had only TCR beta chains sequenced, and the lack of alpha or paired-chain data limited which features could be detected. The 87-base-pair reads could not distinguish some IMGT-functional V segments, including TRBV6-2 and TRBV6-3, so those segments were excluded. According to a later analysis, TCR association rates differed among HLA loci, with DRB1 alleles showing the most associated TCRs and HLA-C alleles showing the fewest. An earlier analysis of approximately 570 of the donors showed that most TCR beta V segments appeared in productive rearrangements either about 87% or about 30% of the time, which broadly matched IMGT annotations. The authors suggested that the approach could potentially be generalized to other disease states and immunological phenotypes. The study listed around 160 TCR beta chains as associated with cytomegalovirus.

The clonotype originates from a man aged 50-59 years in good health and CMV-seropositive. Here the chain combines TRBV29-1 and TRBJ2-5; a tentative D call is TRBD1 (5 bases match). The material sequenced was PBMCs. The CDR3 protein sequence reads: CSVPRGETQYF. The bases are TGCAGCGTCCCAAGGGGAGAGACCCAGTACTTC. The CDR3, completed at both ends by the reference TRBV29-1 and TRBJ2-5 genes, gives the full variable domain SAVISQKPSRDICQRGTSLTIQCQVDSQVTMMFWYRQQPGQSLTLIATANQGSEATYESGFVIDKFPISRPNLTFSTLTVSNMSPEDSSIYLCSVPRGETQYFGPGTRLLVL.